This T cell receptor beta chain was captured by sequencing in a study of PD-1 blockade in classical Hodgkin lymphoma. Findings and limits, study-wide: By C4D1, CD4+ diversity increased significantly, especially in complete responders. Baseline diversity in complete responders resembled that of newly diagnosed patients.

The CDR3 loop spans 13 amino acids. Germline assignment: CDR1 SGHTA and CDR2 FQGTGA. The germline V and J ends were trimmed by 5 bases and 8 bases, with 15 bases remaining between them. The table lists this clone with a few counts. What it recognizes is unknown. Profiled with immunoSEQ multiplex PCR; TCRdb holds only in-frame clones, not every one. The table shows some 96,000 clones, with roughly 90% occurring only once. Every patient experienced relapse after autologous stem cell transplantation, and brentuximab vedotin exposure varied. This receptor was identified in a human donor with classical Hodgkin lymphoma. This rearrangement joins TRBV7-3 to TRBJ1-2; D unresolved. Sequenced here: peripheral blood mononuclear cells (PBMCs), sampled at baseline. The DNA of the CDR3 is TGTGCCAGCAGCAATTCTCGACTGGGAGGCTACACCTTC. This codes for CASSNSRLGGYTF.